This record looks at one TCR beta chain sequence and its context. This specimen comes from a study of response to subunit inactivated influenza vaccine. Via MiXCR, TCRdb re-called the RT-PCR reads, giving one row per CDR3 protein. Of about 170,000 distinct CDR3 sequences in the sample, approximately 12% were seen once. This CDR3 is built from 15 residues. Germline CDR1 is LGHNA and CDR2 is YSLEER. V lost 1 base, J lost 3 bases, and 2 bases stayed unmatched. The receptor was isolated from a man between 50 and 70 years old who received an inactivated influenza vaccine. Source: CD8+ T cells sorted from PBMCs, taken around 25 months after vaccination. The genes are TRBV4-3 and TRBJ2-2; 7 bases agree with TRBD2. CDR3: CASSQGREYTGELFF. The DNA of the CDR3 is TGCGCCAGCAGCCAAGGGCGGGAGTACACCGGGGAGCTGTTTTTT.